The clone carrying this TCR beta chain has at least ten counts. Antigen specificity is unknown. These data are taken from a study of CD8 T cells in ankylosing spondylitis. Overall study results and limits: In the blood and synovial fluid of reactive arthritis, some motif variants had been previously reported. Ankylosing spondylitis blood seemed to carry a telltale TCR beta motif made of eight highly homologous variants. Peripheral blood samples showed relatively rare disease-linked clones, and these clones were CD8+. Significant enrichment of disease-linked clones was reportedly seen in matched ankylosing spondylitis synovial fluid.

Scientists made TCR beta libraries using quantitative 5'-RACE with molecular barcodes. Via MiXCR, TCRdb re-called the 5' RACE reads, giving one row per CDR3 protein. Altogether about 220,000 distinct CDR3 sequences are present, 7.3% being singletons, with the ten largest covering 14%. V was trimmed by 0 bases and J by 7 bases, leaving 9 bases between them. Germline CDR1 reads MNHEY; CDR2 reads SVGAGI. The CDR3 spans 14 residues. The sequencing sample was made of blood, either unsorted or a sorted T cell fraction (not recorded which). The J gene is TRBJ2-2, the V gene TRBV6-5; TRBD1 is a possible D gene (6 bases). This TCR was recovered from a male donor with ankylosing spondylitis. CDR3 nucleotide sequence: TGTGCCAGCAGTTACTCTACAGGGCTCGGGGAGCTGTTTTTT. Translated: CASSYSTGLGELFF.